Shown below are 15 T cell receptor beta chains from a single sample sequenced in a study of CD8 T cells in Susac syndrome. It was with random hexamers that roughly 0.45 to 1 ug RNA was reverse transcribed. MiXCR was run by TCRdb on the immunoSEQ multiplex PCR reads, yielding one entry per CDR3 protein. The sample comprises tens of thousands of distinct CDR3 sequences, roughly 94% of which are singletons, and about 0.28% rests with the top ten. Sample: CD8+ T cells from PBMCs. Receptors originate from a human donor in good health.

The chain is built from TRBV19 and TRBJ2-4; D is uncertain. The CDR3 spans 13 residues. Per germline, CDR1 LNHDA and CDR2 SQIVND (reference sequence). V was cut by 11 bases and J by 1 base, with 12 bases left in between. The CDR3 here is CASSVEAKNIQYF. Written as DNA, the CDR3 is TGTGCCTCGTCGGTGGAGGCCAAAAACATTCAGTACTTC.

This chain connects TRBV29-1 to TRBJ2-7, with D perhaps TRBD1 (7 bases). The germline V gene encodes CDR1 SQVTM and CDR2 ANQGSEA. Trimming pared 0 bases from V and 3 bases from J, leaving 15 bases between. CDR3 length: 15 residues. CDR3 in DNA: TGCAGCGTTGAAGATCCTGCGGGACAGTTCTACGAGCAGTACTTC. This codes for CSVEDPAGQFYEQYF.

V usage is TRBV12-3 or TRBV12-4 and J usage is TRBJ1-2; the D is unclear. The V end lost 6 bases, the J end lost 8 bases, and 16 bases lay between the germline ends. This CDR3 spans 13 amino acids. The DNA of the CDR3 is TGTGCCAGCAGCCCCGGGTTGGGCAACGGCTACACCTTC. Its translation: CASSPGLGNGYTF.

The genes are TRBV14 and TRBJ2-2, with 9 bases aligning to TRBD1. Germline CDR1 reads SGHDN; CDR2 reads FVKESK. This CDR3 region has 17 residues. Trimming cost V 4 bases and J 7 bases; bases outside gene matches: 13. The CDR3 sequence: CASSPGDRVLRVGELFF. The CDR3, as DNA: TGTGCCAGCAGCCCAGGGGACAGGGTTCTGAGAGTCGGGGAGCTGTTTTTT.

This sequence joins TRBV15 and TRBJ2-2, with 7 bases matching TRBD1. The CDR3 is made up of 16 amino acids. V lost 1 base and J lost 6; bases outside the gene matches: 8. Germline CDR1 reads LNHNV; CDR2 reads YYDKDF (reference sequence). The CDR3 nucleotides are TGTGCCACCAGCAGAGGGACGACAGGGCGTGCCGGGGAGCTGTTTTTT. Translation gives CATSRGTTGRAGELFF.

The chain has TRBV19 and TRBJ1-6; the match to TRBD1 covers 7 bases. V shed 2 bases, J shed 7 bases, and the junction held 8 bases outside the gene matches. The CDR3 consists of 16 residues. Looked up from germline, CDR1 is LNHDA and CDR2 is SQIVND (reference sequence). CDR3 sequence reads: CASSIFGGQQNSPLHF. In DNA, the CDR3 is TGTGCCAGTAGTATATTCGGGGGACAGCAAAATTCACCCCTCCACTTT.

The genes are TRBV10-2 and TRBJ2-7, with unresolved D. V lost 7 bases and J 0 bases, leaving 10 bases between the germline ends. The CDR3 spans 13 residues. Germline V gives CDR1 WSHSY, CDR2 SAAADI. The CDR3 here is CASIAENSYEQYF. CDR3 in DNA: TGCGCCAGCATTGCGGAGAACTCCTACGAGCAGTACTTC.

The rearrangement uses TRBV12-3 or TRBV12-4 and TRBJ1-1, with a weak D call TRBD1 (5 bases). The CDR3 totals 14 residues. The ends were cut back, 3 bases at V and 3 bases at J, with 11 bases in the middle. As DNA, the CDR3 is TGTGCCAGCAGTTTCGGGGGAAGGCACACTGAAGCTTTCTTT. Translation gives CASSFGGRHTEAFF.

J is TRBJ2-3 and V is TRBV12-3 or TRBV12-4, with 9 positions matching TRBD1. The CDR3 covers 15 residues. Losses at the gene ends were 6 bases for V and 4 bases for J; bases not matched to a gene: 8. As DNA, the CDR3 is TGTGCCAGCAGCGAGACAGGGGGTAGCGCAGATACGCAGTATTTT. Translated: CASSETGGSADTQYF.

This clonotype occurred once. The chain recombines TRBV27 with TRBJ2-5; perhaps D is TRBD1 or TRBD2 (5 bases each). Germline CDR1 MNHEY, CDR2 SMNVEV (reference sequence). The V end lost 3 bases, the J end lost 5 bases, and 19 bases lay between the germline ends. The CDR3 contains 16 residues. The CDR3 spells CASSLALPLGVETQYF. The CDR3 DNA is TGTGCCAGCAGTTTGGCGTTACCATTGGGGGTCGAGACCCAGTACTTC.

The rearrangement links TRBV19 to TRBJ1-5; D not resolved. There are 17 residues in the CDR3. Germline CDR1 is LNHDA and CDR2 is SQIVND (reference sequence). The V gene lost 3 bases and the J gene lost 9 bases, with 24 bases spanning the gap. The CDR3 is CASSMTLASLKFWPQHF. The DNA for the CDR3 is TGTGCCAGTAGTATGACCCTAGCCTCATTGAAATTTTGGCCCCAGCATTTT.

Only one count was recorded for this clonotype. This rearrangement joins TRBV12-3 or TRBV12-4 to TRBJ1-1; D is undetermined. The ends were cut back, 1 base at V and 3 bases at J, with 6 bases in the middle. There are 13 residues in the CDR3. This CDR3 is CASSLVRYTEAFF. In DNA, the CDR3 is TGTGCCAGCAGTTTAGTCAGATACACTGAAGCTTTCTTT.

The chain combines TRBV14 with TRBJ1-2, with D perhaps matching TRBD1 (6 bases). The germline V gene encodes CDR1 SGHDN and CDR2 FVKESK. The CDR3 extends over 15 amino acids. V was pared by 2 bases and J by 7 bases, with 17 bases between. This chain's CDR3 is CASSQKTNYRAGYTF. The CDR3 coding sequence is TGTGCCAGCAGCCAAAAGACCAATTACAGGGCTGGCTACACCTTC. The full variable domain, in which reference TRBV14 and TRBJ1-2 provide the parts outside the CDR3, is EAGVTQFPSHSVIEKGQTVTLRCDPISGHDNLYWYRRVMGKEIKFLLHFVKESKQDESGMPNNRFLAERTGGTYSTLKVQPAELEDSGVYFCASSQKTNYRAGYTFGSGTRLTVV.

The V call is TRBV9, the J call TRBJ1-2; unclear D gene. Looked up from germline, CDR1 is SGDLS and CDR2 is YYNGEE. V dropped 2 bases and J dropped 4 bases, with 6 bases sitting between them. This CDR3 is built from 12 residues. CDR3: CASSVGGYGYTF. The CDR3 region has the DNA TGTGCCAGCAGCGTGGGCGGCTATGGCTACACCTTC.

V gene TRBV15 combines with J gene TRBJ1-2, with 8 bases that match TRBD1. The CDR3 covers 15 residues. The germline gives CDR1 LNHNV, CDR2 YYDKDF (reference sequence). Germline trimming cut 4 bases from V and 6 bases from J; bases unmatched to any gene: 10. CDR3 DNA sequence: TGTGCCACCAGCATCGCCCACAGGGGGTTAGATGGCTACACCTTC. This codes for CATSIAHRGLDGYTF. Full variable domain (outside the CDR3, taken from reference TRBV15 and TRBJ1-2): DAMVIQNPRYQVTQFGKPVTLSCSQTLNHNVMYWYQQKSSQAPKLLFHYYDKDFNNEADTPDNFQSRRPNTSFCFLDIRSPGLGDTAMYLCATSIAHRGLDGYTFGSGTRLTVV.